The source of this T cell receptor beta chain is a study of blood T cell repertoires in COVID-19. CDR1 is SGHRS and CDR2 is YFSETQ in the germline V gene. The CDR3 consists of 15 residues. Losses at the gene ends were 0 bases for V and 9 bases for J; bases not matched to a gene: 7. Generated by immunoSEQ multiplex PCR, the TCRdb table keeps only in-frame clones and is missing some. The repertoire consists of 65,000 to 90,000 clones, with 88% occurring once and the leading ten covering 5.1%. The sequence was collected from a human donor in a cohort sampled during active COVID-19. V is TRBV5-1 and J is TRBJ2-1, with 9 positions matching TRBD2. The sequenced sample was peripheral blood. The CDR3 region is CASSLAGGRVLEQFF. For the CDR3, the DNA is TGCGCCAGCAGCTTGGCCGGCGGGAGGGTCCTTGAGCAGTTCTTC.